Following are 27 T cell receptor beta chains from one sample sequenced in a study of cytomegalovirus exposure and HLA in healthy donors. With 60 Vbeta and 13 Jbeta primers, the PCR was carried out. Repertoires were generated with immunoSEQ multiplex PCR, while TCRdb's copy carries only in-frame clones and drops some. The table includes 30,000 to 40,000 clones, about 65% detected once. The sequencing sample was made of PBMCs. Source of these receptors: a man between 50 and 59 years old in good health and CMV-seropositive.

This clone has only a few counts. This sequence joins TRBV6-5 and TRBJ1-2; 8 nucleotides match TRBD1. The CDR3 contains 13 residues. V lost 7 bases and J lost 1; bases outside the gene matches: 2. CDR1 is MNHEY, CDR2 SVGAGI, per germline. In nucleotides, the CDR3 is TGTGCCAGCACCAGGGGGCATAACTATGGCTACACCTTC. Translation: CASTRGHNYGYTF.

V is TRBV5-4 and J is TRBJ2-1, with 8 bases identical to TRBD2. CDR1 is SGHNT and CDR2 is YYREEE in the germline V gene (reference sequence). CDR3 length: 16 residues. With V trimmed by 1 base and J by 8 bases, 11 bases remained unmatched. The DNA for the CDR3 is TGTGCCAGCAGCTTGACTTGGGGACTAGGGGTGGATGAGCAGTTCTTC. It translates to CASSLTWGLGVDEQFF. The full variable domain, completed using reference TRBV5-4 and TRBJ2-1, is ETGVTQSPTHLIKTRGQQVTLRCSSQSGHNTVSWYQQALGQGPQFIFQYYREEENGRGNFPPRFSGLQFPNYSSELNVNALELDDSALYLCASSLTWGLGVDEQFFGPGTRLTVL.

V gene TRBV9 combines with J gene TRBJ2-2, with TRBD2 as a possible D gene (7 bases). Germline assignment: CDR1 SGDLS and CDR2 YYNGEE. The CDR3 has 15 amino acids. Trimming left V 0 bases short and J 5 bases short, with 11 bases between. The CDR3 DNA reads TGTGCCAGCAGCGTAGTCGGGGGGCCGACCGGGGAGCTGTTTTTT. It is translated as CASSVVGGPTGELFF.

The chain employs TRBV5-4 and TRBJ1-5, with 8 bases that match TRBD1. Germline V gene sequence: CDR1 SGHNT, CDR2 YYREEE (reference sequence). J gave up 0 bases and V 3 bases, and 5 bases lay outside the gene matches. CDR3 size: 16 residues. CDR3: CASSYKTGDSNQPQHF. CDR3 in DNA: TGTGCCAGCAGCTACAAGACAGGGGATAGCAATCAGCCCCAGCATTTT.

The CDR3 sequence: CASSALAATGDTQYF. In DNA form, the CDR3 reads TGTGCCAGCAGCGCCCTAGCGGCCACCGGGGATACGCAGTATTTT. The gene calls are TRBV13 and TRBJ2-3; 7 nucleotides match TRBD2. Germline V lookup: CDR1 PRHDT, CDR2 FYEKMQ (reference sequence). J was trimmed by 6 bases and V by 5 bases; bases with no gene match: 11. The CDR3 spans 15 residues.

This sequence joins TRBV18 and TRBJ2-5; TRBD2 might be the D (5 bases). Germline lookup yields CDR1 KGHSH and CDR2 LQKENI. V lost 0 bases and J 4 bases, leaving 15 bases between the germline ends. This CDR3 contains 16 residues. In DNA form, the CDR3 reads TGTGCCAGCTCACCACCGACCCCTTTAGAGGGAGAGACCCAGTACTTC. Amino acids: CASSPPTPLEGETQYF.

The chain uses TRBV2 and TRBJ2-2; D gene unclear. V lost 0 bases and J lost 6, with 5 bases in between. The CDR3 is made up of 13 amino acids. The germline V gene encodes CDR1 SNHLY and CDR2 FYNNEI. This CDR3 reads CASSEARSGELFF. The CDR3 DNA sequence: TGTGCCAGCAGTGAAGCGAGGTCCGGGGAGCTGTTTTTT. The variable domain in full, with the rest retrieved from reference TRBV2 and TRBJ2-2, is EPEVTQTPSHQVTQMGQEVILRCVPISNHLYFYWYRQILGQKVEFLVSFYNNEISEKSEIFDDQFSVERPDGSNFTLKIRSTKLEDSAMYFCASSEARSGELFFGEGSRLTVL.

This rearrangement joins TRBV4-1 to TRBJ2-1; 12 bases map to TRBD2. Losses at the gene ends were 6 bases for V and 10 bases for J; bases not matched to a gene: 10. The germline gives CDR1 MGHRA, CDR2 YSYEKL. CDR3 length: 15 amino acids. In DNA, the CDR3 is TGCGCCAGCAGGCCGACTAGCGGGGGACCTTTGGAGCAGTTCTTC. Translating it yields CASRPTSGGPLEQFF.

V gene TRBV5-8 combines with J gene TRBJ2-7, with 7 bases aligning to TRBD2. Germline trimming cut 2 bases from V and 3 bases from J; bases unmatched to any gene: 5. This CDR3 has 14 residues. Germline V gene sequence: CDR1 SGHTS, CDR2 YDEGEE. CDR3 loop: CASSFEGGDYEQYF. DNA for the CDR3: TGTGCCAGCAGCTTTGAGGGAGGGGACTACGAGCAGTACTTC. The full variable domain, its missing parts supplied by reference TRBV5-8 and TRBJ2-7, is EAGVTQSPTHLIKTRGQQATLRCSPISGHTSVYWYQQALGLGLQFLLWYDEGEERNRGNFPPRFSGRQFPNYSSELNVNALELEDSALYLCASSFEGGDYEQYFGPGTRLTVT.

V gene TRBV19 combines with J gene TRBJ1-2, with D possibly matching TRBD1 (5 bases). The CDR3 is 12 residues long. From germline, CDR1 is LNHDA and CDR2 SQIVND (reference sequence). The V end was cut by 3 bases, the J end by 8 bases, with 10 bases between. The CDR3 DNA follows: TGTGCCAGTAGTATGAGGGGAGGAGGCTACACCTTC. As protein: CASSMRGGGYTF.

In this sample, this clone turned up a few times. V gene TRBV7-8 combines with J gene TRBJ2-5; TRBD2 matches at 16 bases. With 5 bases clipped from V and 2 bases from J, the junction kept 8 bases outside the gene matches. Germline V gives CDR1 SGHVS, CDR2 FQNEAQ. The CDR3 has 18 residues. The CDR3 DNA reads TGTGCCAGCAGCGAGGGACTAGCGGGAGGGCCCGTGCAAGAGACCCAGTACTTC. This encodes CASSEGLAGGPVQETQYF.

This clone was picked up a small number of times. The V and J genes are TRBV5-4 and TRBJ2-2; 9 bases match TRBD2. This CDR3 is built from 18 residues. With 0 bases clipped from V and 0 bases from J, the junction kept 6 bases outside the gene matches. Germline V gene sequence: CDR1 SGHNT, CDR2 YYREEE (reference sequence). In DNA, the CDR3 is TGTGCCAGCAGCTTGGGATCCCGCGGGGGGGCGAACACCGGGGAGCTGTTTTTT. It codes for CASSLGSRGGANTGELFF.

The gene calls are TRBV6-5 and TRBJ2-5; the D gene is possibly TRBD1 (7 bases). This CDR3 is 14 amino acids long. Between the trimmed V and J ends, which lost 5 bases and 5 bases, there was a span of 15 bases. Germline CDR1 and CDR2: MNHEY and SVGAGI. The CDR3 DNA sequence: TGTGCCAGCAGTGACACGACAGGGAGGGAGACCCAGTACTTC. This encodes CASSDTTGRETQYF.

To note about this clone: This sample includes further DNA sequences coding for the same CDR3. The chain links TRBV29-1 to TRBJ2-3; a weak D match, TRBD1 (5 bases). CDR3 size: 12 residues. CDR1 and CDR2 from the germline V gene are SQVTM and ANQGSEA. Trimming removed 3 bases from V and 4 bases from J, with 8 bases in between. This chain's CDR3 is CSVDQGPDTQYF. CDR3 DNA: TGCAGCGTTGATCAGGGCCCAGATACGCAGTATTTT.

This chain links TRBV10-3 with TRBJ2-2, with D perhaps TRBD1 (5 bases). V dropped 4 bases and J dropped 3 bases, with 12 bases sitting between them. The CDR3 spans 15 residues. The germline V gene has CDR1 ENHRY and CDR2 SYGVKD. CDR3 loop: CAISGGREDTGELFF. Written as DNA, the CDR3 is TGTGCCATCAGTGGGGGCAGGGAAGACACCGGGGAGCTGTTTTTT.

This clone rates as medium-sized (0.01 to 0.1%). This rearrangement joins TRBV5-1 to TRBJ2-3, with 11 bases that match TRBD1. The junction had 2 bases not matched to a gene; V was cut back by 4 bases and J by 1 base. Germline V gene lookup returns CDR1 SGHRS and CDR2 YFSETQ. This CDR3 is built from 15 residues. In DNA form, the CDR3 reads TGCGCCAGCAGCACGGGACAGGGGGGCACAGATACGCAGTATTTT. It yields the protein CASSTGQGGTDTQYF.

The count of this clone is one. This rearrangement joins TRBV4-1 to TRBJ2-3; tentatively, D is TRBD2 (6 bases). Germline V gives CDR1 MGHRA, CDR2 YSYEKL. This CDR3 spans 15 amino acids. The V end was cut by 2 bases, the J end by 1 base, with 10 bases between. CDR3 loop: CASSQILAGTDTQYF. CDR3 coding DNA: TGCGCCAGCAGCCAAATCTTAGCGGGCACAGATACGCAGTATTTT.

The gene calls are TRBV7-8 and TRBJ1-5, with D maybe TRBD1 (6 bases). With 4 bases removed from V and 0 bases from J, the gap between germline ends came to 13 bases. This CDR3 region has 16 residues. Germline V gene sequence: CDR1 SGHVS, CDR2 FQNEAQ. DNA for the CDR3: TGTGCCAGCAGCTACCAAGGACAGTATAGCAATCAGCCCCAGCATTTT. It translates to CASSYQGQYSNQPQHF. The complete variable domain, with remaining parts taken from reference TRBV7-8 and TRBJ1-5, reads GAGVSQSPRYKVAKRGQDVALRCDPISGHVSLFWYQQALGQGPEFLTYFQNEAQLDKSGLPSDRFFAERPEGSVSTLKIQRTQQEDSAVYLCASSYQGQYSNQPQHFGDGTRLSIL.

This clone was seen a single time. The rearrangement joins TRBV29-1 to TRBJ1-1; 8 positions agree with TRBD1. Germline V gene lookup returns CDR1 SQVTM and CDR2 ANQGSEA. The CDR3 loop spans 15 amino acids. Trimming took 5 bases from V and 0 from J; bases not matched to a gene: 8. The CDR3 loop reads CSVRQGWGMNTEAFF. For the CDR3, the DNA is TGCAGCGTTCGACAGGGGTGGGGGATGAACACTGAAGCTTTCTTT.

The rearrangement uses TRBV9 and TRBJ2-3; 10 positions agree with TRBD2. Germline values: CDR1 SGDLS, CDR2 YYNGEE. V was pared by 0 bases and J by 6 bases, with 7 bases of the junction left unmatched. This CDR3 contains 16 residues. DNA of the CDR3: TGTGCCAGCAGCGTAGGGCGGAGCGGGAGGGCGGATACGCAGTATTTT. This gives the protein CASSVGRSGRADTQYF.

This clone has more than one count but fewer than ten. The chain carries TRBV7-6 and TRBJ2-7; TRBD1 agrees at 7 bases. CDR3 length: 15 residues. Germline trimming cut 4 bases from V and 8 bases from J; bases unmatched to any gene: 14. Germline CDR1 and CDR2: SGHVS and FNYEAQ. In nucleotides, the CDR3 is TGTGCCAGCAGCTCAACCCCGGACAGAGGGGGCAAGCAGTACTTC. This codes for CASSSTPDRGGKQYF.

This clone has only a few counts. The CDR3 loop is CASRPGLNTGELFF. In DNA form, the CDR3 reads TGTGCCAGCAGACCCGGACTGAACACCGGGGAGCTGTTTTTT. The rearrangement joins TRBV6-5 to TRBJ2-2, with D possibly TRBD2 on 5 matching bases. There are 14 residues in the CDR3. CDR1 is MNHEY, CDR2 SVGAGI, per germline. V lost 6 bases to trimming and J lost 1 base, with 9 bases between them.

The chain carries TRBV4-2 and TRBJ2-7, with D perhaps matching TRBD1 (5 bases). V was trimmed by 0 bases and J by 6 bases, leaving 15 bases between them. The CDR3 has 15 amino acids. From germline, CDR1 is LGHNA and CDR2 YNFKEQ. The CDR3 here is CASSQDPTVLREQYF. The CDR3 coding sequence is TGTGCCAGCAGCCAAGATCCGACAGTATTACGCGAGCAGTACTTC.

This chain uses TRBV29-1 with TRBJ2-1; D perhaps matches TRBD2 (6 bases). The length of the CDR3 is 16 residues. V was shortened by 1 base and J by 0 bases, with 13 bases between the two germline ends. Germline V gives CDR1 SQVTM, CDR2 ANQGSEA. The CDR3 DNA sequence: TGCAGCGTTGAAGCGGGAGATCGAAGCTCCTACAATGAGCAGTTCTTC. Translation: CSVEAGDRSSYNEQFF.

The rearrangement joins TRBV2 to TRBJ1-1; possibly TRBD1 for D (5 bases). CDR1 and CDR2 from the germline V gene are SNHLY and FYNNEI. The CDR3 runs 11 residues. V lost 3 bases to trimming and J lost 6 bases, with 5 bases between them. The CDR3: CASSEGPEAFF. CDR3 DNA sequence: TGTGCCAGCAGTGAGGGGCCTGAAGCTTTCTTT.

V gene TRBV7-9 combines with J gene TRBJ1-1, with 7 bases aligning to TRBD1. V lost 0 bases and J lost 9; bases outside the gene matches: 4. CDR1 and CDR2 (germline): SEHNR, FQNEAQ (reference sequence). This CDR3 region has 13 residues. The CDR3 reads CASSLAMTGKAFF. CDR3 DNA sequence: TGTGCCAGCAGCTTAGCGATGACAGGGAAAGCTTTCTTT. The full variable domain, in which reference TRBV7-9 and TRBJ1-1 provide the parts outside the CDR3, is DTGVSQNPRHKITKRGQNVTFRCDPISEHNRLYWYRQTLGQGPEFLTYFQNEAQLEKSRLLSDRFSAERPKGSFSTLEIQRTEQGDSAMYLCASSLAMTGKAFFGQGTRLTVV.

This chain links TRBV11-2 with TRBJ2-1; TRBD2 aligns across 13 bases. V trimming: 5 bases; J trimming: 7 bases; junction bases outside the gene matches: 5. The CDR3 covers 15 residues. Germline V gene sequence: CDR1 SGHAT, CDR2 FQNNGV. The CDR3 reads CASSLGTSGINEQFF. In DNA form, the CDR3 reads TGTGCCAGCAGCCTCGGGACTAGCGGGATTAATGAGCAGTTCTTC.